A single TCR beta chain is shown here with its context. Its antigen is not yet known. There are no base qualities to consult, and no much larger clone falls within one base. The cohort comprised more than 550 healthy bone marrow donors. At the time of sampling, all cohort members were nominally healthy, though unrecorded immune exposures were likely present. The donor tested CMV seropositive and was one of the 289 seropositive cohort members. Every donor gave a peripheral blood sample, and the peripheral blood mononuclear cells from that sample were used for TCR beta sequencing. The Qiagen DNeasy Blood Extraction Kit was used to extract genomic DNA from the blood cell samples. The method was the immunoSEQ multiplex PCR assay. The multiplex PCR relied on a mix of 60 forward primers for TCR Vbeta segments and 13 reverse primers for TCR Jbeta segments. The CDR3 region of rearranged TCR beta genes was amplified from genomic DNA with a multiplex PCR assay. Amplified TCR beta libraries were sequenced as 87-base-pair reads on the Illumina HiSeq System. Under the source paper's analysis protocol: A later analysis tallied about 77 million unique TCR beta chains across the 600 to 700 repertoires, and some 12 million of those chains were shared by two or more donors. A nearest-neighbor algorithm error-corrected the raw reads and collapsed the reads into unique sequences, merging closely related sequences to remove PCR and sequencing errors. To assign V, D and J gene segments, CDR3 sequences were aligned to IMGT reference sequences. Each retained sequence needed at least a six-nucleotide match to both a V gene segment and a J gene segment. A rearrangement counted as productive if the CDR3 had no stop codons and remained in frame with V and J, and every other rearrangement counted as non-productive. Following IMGT convention, CDR3 was defined as the stretch from the second conserved V-encoded cysteine to the conserved J-encoded phenylalanine. The earlier analysis of a few hundred of the donors excluded sequences that lacked an unambiguous match to a single V gene segment. An earlier analysis of a few hundred of the donors called V segments functional above 56.7% productive rearrangements and segregating when the between-donor standard deviation exceeded 5%. A statistical classification framework was developed to diagnose cytomegalovirus status using the catalog of TCR beta chain sequences. In a later analysis, V and J genes were assigned by comparing TCR nucleotide sequences against IMGT/GENE-DB human TR gene sequences. A later analysis assigned CDR3 sequences and most-parsimonious VDJ recombination scenarios with the TCRdist pipeline. In a later analysis, each TCR beta chain was defined by its CDR3 amino acid sequence together with its V-gene family, and reads without a unique V-gene family were excluded. As a way to deal with suspected cross-contamination and a sequencing artifact, a later analysis dropped nearly 600 nucleotide sequences that were highly shared and had low generation probability. A later analysis calculated a clonal expansion index for each public chain from normalized within-repertoire ranks of inferred template counts. In a later analysis, generation probabilities were computed with a VDJ recombination model fitted to out-of-frame rearrangements, and the resulting probabilities were checked against IGoR. In a later analysis, TCR-TCR, TCR-HLA and TCR-CMV co-occurrence was scored with hypergeometric tests, and a repertoire-size bias correction was applied to TCR pairs. False discovery rates were estimated in a later analysis by permuting HLA or CMV assignments 20 times. In a later analysis, co-occurring TCRs were grouped using DBSCAN, and TCRdist sequence similarity was added for clustering within HLA-allele-positive subsets. Co-occurrence clustering excluded repertoires with fewer than 30,000 or more than 120,000 public chains, plus five with anomalous nucleotide sharing. TCRdb stores this immuneACCESS table with in-frame sequences only. Part of the clones is absent; in the studies checked, under half of the shortfall reflects unresolved V genes, and no reason is known for the rest. The DNA was the basis for D and trimming; V, J and clone size are from that table. In all, the sample holds over 150,000 clones, and roughly 88% of those were seen once. The ten largest clones capture under 1.5% of the sample.

These data are taken from a study of cytomegalovirus exposure and HLA in healthy donors (dated by TCRdb to the late 2010s). With regard to the full study: An earlier analysis of more than 550 of the donors reported 276 Gb of sequence data and 95 million to 130 million unique TCR beta sequences obtained from around 190 million T cells. An early release covering approximately 600 HLA-typed donors comprised about 300 gigabases of sequencing data and around 85 million unique TCR sequences. Of the roughly 410 genotyped donors, 65% to 90% were placed in the genetic ancestry cluster associated with self-reported Caucasian donors. The study aimed to test whether cataloging public T cell receptors could reveal signatures of past pathogen exposure. Using immunosequencing, the study profiled T cell repertoires from about 650 subjects and related those repertoires to cytomegalovirus serostatus. Besides the first cohort of 666 subjects, a separate validation cohort made up of 120 different subjects was used. To predict cytomegalovirus infection status, the study combined high-throughput TCR immunosequencing, statistical association of individual TCRs with disease status, and machine learning. To study patterns of TCR occurrence, a later analysis re-analyzed previously published TCR beta repertoires from around 700 donors and added high-resolution HLA genotyping. Rather than using new phenotypic data, the later analysis identified candidate immune exposures from TCR beta sequences and from how often those sequences occurred across donors. An earlier analysis of about 620 of the donors applied high-throughput TCR beta sequencing to assess whether each TCR beta V gene segment acted as functional or pseudogenic. Donor age, sex, ethnicity and CMV serostatus were compiled together with the repertoire data. Genome-wide SNP genotypes for about 65% of the roughly 670 donors were used in a later genetic analysis, which treated that subset as a discovery cohort. Every discovery cohort repertoire had been produced on one sequencing platform. Both class I and class II loci were covered by HLA typing, at four-digit resolution. Typing coverage differed by locus: A, B, C, DRB1 and DQB1 were typed in about 620-630 donors, DQA1 in approximately 520, DPA1 in roughly 590, and DPB1 in just under 490. Because of strong linkage in the cohort, roughly five DR-DQ haplotypes were treated as single units for association and clustering. Across 300 to 500 genotyped donors of the cohort, an average of 235,054 unique TCR beta nucleotide sequences per donor were sequenced, and roughly a sixth of those sequences were non-productive.

V is pared back by 1 base and J by 3 bases, with 9 bases lying between the germline termini. Reading from cysteine to phenylalanine, the CDR3 counts 14 amino acids. The read is trimmed to its CDR3 DNA, 42 bases read in frame from base 1. The germline V gene (reference sequence) specifies SEHNR as CDR1 and FQNEAQ as CDR2. General conclusions and limits of the study: In the study, around 150 TCR beta chains were listed as associated with cytomegalovirus. In a later analysis, the rate of TCR association differed among HLA loci, with DRB1 alleles having the most associated TCRs and HLA-C alleles having the fewest. When HLA alleles, especially DR and DQ, strongly co-occurred, attributing TCR associations to individual alleles was difficult. Three of the identified cytomegalovirus-associated TCR beta chains were confirmed in vitro to be specific for cytomegalovirus antigens. According to a later analysis, parvovirus B19, influenza, CMV and Epstein-Barr virus appeared linked to several top co-occurrence clusters. Approximately 18 rarely observed V segments, including chromosome 9 orphons, were excluded from the earlier analysis of several hundred of the donors because counts were too low. For the cohort, immune exposure information was limited to CMV serostatus. Across donors, most TCR sequences were observed very rarely, whereas some public TCRs were present in many individuals. A cluster of highly shared sequence variants was judged likely to represent a technical artifact of the sequencing pipeline. According to a later genetic analysis, donors in an Asian-associated ancestry cluster had fewer N-insertions in productive TCRs than the approximately 690-donor mean. Correlated functional status among segregating V segments might be attributable to linkage disequilibrium, but an unknown experimental factor could not be ruled out. In a later analysis, around 17,000 TCR beta sequences were associated with specific HLA alleles at a false discovery rate of 0.05. Because HLA typing was missing for some donors at each locus, association tests included only the typed subset. It was suggested by the authors that the approach could potentially be generalized to other disease states and immunological phenotypes. Cytomegalovirus status was reported to be diagnosed by the classifier with high specificity and sensitivity in both the original and validation cohorts. Presence/absence analyses assumed roughly uniform sequencing depth across donors, an assumption that may not hold. In an earlier analysis of some 540 of the donors, most TCR beta V segments appeared in productive rearrangements about 87% or about 30% of the time, broadly matching IMGT annotations. In a later analysis, HLA-associated TCR beta chains were found to be more clonally expanded and to have lower generation probabilities than equally common non-associated chains. A further reported finding was that TCR beta sequences accurately predicted the HLA-A and HLA-B alleles for most subjects in the first cohort. Because the 87-base-pair reads could not distinguish some IMGT-functional V segments, including TRBV6-2 and TRBV6-3, those segments were excluded. In this cohort, only TCR beta chains were sequenced, and detectable features were limited by the absence of alpha or paired-chain data. According to a later analysis, most CMV-associated TCR beta chains appeared to be HLA-restricted, and the HLA associations seemed to be driven largely by CMV exposure. A later genetic analysis associated a missense DCLRE1C variant with V-gene and J-gene trimming of TCR beta chains, and an independent cohort replicated the association.

The receptor was derived from a girl aged 2 to 10 in good health and CMV-seropositive. The rearranged segments are TRBV7-9 and TRBJ2-5; the D gene assignment is ambiguous. Sequencing was performed on PBMCs. The DNA sequence is TGTGCCAGCAGCTTAGGTGTCGGAGAAGAGACCCAGTACTTC. Its translation reads: CASSLGVGEETQYF.